The 20 T cell receptor beta chains below come from one sample, sequenced in a study of blood T cell repertoires in COVID-19. Profiled with immunoSEQ multiplex PCR; TCRdb holds only in-frame clones, not every one. The sample carries some 370,000 clones, 89% recorded once. What was sequenced was peripheral blood. Source of these receptors: a man aged 35 to 55 with acute or convalescent COVID-19.

The chain couples TRBV3-1 (or the pseudogene TRBV3-2) to TRBJ1-4; 7 bases agree with TRBD1. Losses at the gene ends were 5 bases for V and 5 bases for J; bases not matched to a gene: 8. The CDR3 spans 15 residues. Germline CDR1 LGHDT, CDR2 YNNKEL (reference sequence). The chain's CDR3 is CASSAPGQPNEKLFF. DNA for the CDR3: TGTGCCAGCAGCGCACCGGGACAGCCGAATGAAAAACTGTTTTTT.

This rearrangement joins TRBV11-1 to TRBJ1-2; 10 bases line up with TRBD1. V lost 1 base to trimming and J lost 2 bases; unmatched junction nucleotides: 4. Germline assignment: CDR1 SGHAT and CDR2 FQDESV (reference sequence). The CDR3 is 16 residues long. In nucleotides, the CDR3 is TGTGCCAGCAGCTTAGTCCCGGGACAGGGGAACTATGGCTACACCTTC. Its protein is CASSLVPGQGNYGYTF.

A single count supports this clone. V usage is TRBV11-3 and J usage is TRBJ2-1, with TRBD1 matching 8 bases. The germline gives CDR1 SGHNT, CDR2 YENEEA. With V trimmed by 4 bases and J by 6 bases, 5 bases remained unmatched. The CDR3 loop spans 14 amino acids. The CDR3 sequence: CASSSDRDGNEQFF. CDR3 sequence (DNA): TGTGCCAGCAGCTCGGACAGGGACGGCAATGAGCAGTTCTTC.

This chain connects TRBV9 to TRBJ2-7; possibly TRBD2 for D (5 bases). Germline V gene lookup returns CDR1 SGDLS and CDR2 YYNGEE. The length of the CDR3 is 15 residues. Trimming removed 0 bases at V and 1 base at J, with 11 bases between. CDR3 sequence reads: CASSVGGSVSYEQYF. The CDR3 DNA sequence: TGTGCCAGCAGCGTAGGAGGTAGCGTATCCTACGAGCAGTACTTC.

The rearrangement links TRBV9 to TRBJ1-1, with 7 bases matching TRBD1. With 3 bases clipped from V and 1 base from J, the junction kept 3 bases outside the gene matches. This CDR3 has 14 residues. In germline, CDR1 is SGDLS, CDR2 YYNGEE. The CDR3 here is CASSDRDRNTEAFF. The CDR3 coding sequence is TGTGCCAGCAGCGACCGGGACAGGAACACTGAAGCTTTCTTT.

This chain joins TRBV10-3 and TRBJ2-1; D gene ambiguous. Deletions cut 1 base from V and 0 bases from J, with 4 bases between. Germline CDR1 reads ENHRY; CDR2 reads SYGVKD. The CDR3 consists of 14 residues. CDR3 nucleotide sequence: TGTGCCATCAGTGAGTTGAGCTCCTACAATGAGCAGTTCTTC. Its protein product is CAISELSSYNEQFF.

V gene TRBV6-5 combines with J gene TRBJ2-2, with 9 bases that match TRBD2. The CDR3 sequence is 16 residues long. Germline V gene data show CDR1 as MNHEY and CDR2 as SVGAGI. The ends lost 2 bases at V and 5 bases at J; junction bases unmatched: 6. The CDR3 sequence: CASSYGASGETGELFF. The CDR3 DNA sequence: TGTGCCAGCAGTTACGGGGCTAGCGGGGAGACCGGGGAGCTGTTTTTT.

This chain uses TRBV24-1 with TRBJ2-5; 7 bases are shared with TRBD2. The germline CDR1 and CDR2 sequences are KGHDR and SFDVKD. J was trimmed by 4 bases and V by 4 bases; bases with no gene match: 8. The CDR3 extends over 15 amino acids. Here the CDR3 DNA reads TGTGCCACCAGTGACCCCGGGACTACCGGAGAGACCCAGTACTTC. It yields the protein CATSDPGTTGETQYF.

V gene TRBV7-8 combines with J gene TRBJ1-2; weak D call: TRBD1 (6 bases). Germline V gene lookup returns CDR1 SGHVS and CDR2 FQNEAQ. The CDR3 runs to 16 residues. Trimming took off 1 base at V and 8 bases at J, with 20 bases between the two ends. The CDR3 is CASSLVGRQGFGGYTF. In DNA form, the CDR3 reads TGTGCCAGCAGCTTAGTTGGTCGGCAGGGGTTCGGGGGCTACACCTTC.

This chain links TRBV5-8 with TRBJ2-2; D unresolved. The CDR3 runs 15 residues. Trimming left V 0 bases short and J 1 base short, with 7 bases between. Germline V lookup: CDR1 SGHTS, CDR2 YDEGEE. The CDR3 is CASSLGHLNTGELFF. The CDR3 nucleotides are TGTGCCAGCAGCTTGGGTCACTTGAACACCGGGGAGCTGTTTTTT.

The chain couples TRBV19 to TRBJ2-5, with 11 bases fitting TRBD2. Per the germline V gene, CDR1 is LNHDA and CDR2 is SQIVND (reference sequence). The CDR3 runs 16 residues. Trimming at V came to 5 bases and at J to 2 bases, leaving 7 bases not matched to a gene. CDR3 residues: CASSPWTSGSQETQYF. The CDR3 DNA reads TGTGCCAGTAGTCCTTGGACTAGCGGGTCACAAGAGACCCAGTACTTC.

The V and J genes are TRBV27 and TRBJ2-7; D unclear. Between the trimmed V and J ends, which lost 5 bases and 3 bases, there was a span of 8 bases. The CDR3 is made up of 12 amino acids. Germline V lookup: CDR1 MNHEY, CDR2 SMNVEV (reference sequence). CDR3 loop: CASSPGGYEQYF. The CDR3 nucleotides are TGTGCCAGCAGTCCTGGCGGCTACGAGCAGTACTTC.

V usage is TRBV6-5 and J usage is TRBJ1-4, with TRBD1 matching 7 bases. With 10 bases clipped from V and 8 bases from J, the junction kept 13 bases outside the gene matches. The CDR3 has 14 amino acids. Germline V lookup: CDR1 MNHEY, CDR2 SVGAGI. The CDR3 DNA sequence: TGTGCCACCAGATGGACAGGTCCGGGGGAAAAACTGTTTTTT. Its translation: CATRWTGPGEKLFF.

The chain recombines TRBV18 with TRBJ2-1, with 12 bases identical to TRBD2. The CDR3 extends over 15 amino acids. The trim removed 3 bases at V and 8 bases at J, leaving 5 bases unmatched. Germline CDR1 is KGHSH and CDR2 is LQKENI. CDR3 loop: CASSPTSGSYYEQFF. CDR3 bases: TGTGCCAGCTCACCGACTAGCGGGAGCTATTATGAGCAGTTCTTC.

This clone was observed a single time. The chain links TRBV29-1 to TRBJ1-2, with unresolved D. Trimming took 0 bases from V and 2 from J, leaving 19 bases between them. This CDR3 is built from 17 residues. CDR1 is SQVTM, CDR2 ANQGSEA, per germline. The DNA for the CDR3 is TGCAGCGTTGAAGATTACCGTTTACGGGATCGGAACTATGGCTACACCTTC. This gives the protein CSVEDYRLRDRNYGYTF.

This sequence joins TRBV18 and TRBJ1-6, with 7 positions matching TRBD1. The CDR3 is 17 amino acids. CDR1 KGHSH and CDR2 LQKENI come from the germline V gene. Germline trimming cut 2 bases from V and 0 bases from J; bases unmatched to any gene: 4. The CDR3 loop reads CASSPSGGFSYNSPLHF. CDR3 nucleotides: TGTGCCAGCTCACCATCAGGGGGGTTCTCCTATAATTCACCCCTCCACTTT.

This chain uses TRBV7-8 with TRBJ1-2; 7 positions match TRBD1. Germline CDR1 SGHVS, CDR2 FQNEAQ. V gave up 5 bases and J gave up 2 bases; unmatched junction bases: 8. The CDR3 consists of 15 residues. The CDR3 DNA reads as TGTGCCAGCAGCCCGGGACAGACACTCAACTATGGCTACACCTTC. The encoded protein is CASSPGQTLNYGYTF.

This chain connects TRBV19 to TRBJ1-5; tentative D call: TRBD1 (6 bases). Looked up from germline, CDR1 is LNHDA and CDR2 is SQIVND (reference sequence). This CDR3 region has 14 residues. The V end was cut by 7 bases, the J end by 7 bases, with 17 bases between. CDR3 region: CASMSPTGWQPQHF. The CDR3 DNA sequence: TGTGCCAGTATGAGTCCCACAGGGTGGCAGCCCCAGCATTTT.

This chain uses TRBV28 with TRBJ1-1, with D possibly being TRBD1 (6 bases). Germline CDR1 MDHEN, CDR2 SYDVKM. The length of the CDR3 is 13 residues. Trimming shortened V by 4 bases and J by 11 bases, and 17 bases separated the two germline ends. Here the CDR3 DNA reads TGTGCCAGCAGTTCCCGACAGGCCACAAGGGCTTTCTTT. Protein product: CASSSRQATRAFF.

The chain combines TRBV27 with TRBJ2-7; 9 bases align to TRBD2. CDR3 size: 14 residues. CDR1 is MNHEY, CDR2 SMNVEV, per germline (reference sequence). V lost 4 bases and J lost 7; bases outside the gene matches: 8. The chain's CDR3 is CASSYGGRAREQYF. The CDR3, as DNA: TGTGCCAGCAGTTACGGCGGGAGGGCGCGGGAGCAGTACTTC.